The 4 T cell receptor beta chains given below trace back to one sample, sequenced in a study of blood T cells in healthy people across ages. A second PCR, run for about 7 to 11 cycles, used a sample-barcoded 5' primer plus a J-beta primer mix. TCRdb re-derived calls from the 5' RACE reads in MiXCR, one entry per CDR3 protein. Among roughly 1.5 million distinct CDR3 sequences, around 40% were seen once, and the ten largest hold around 4%. What was sequenced was blood. The receptors were gathered from a woman younger than 35 in good health.

Comments on this clonotype: One junction end disagrees with the germline gene, perhaps due to a read error. The chain has TRBV12-3 or TRBV12-4 and TRBJ2-1; D gene ambiguous. The CDR3 sequence is 12 residues long. In DNA form, the CDR3 reads TGTGCCAGCACAGCAGGAGAAGATGAGGAGTTCTTC. It encodes CASTAGEDEEFF.

This clonotype appeared a few times. This chain uses TRBV4-1 with TRBJ2-1; a possible D gene is TRBD2 (6 bases). Germline lookup yields CDR1 MGHRA and CDR2 YSYEKL. The CDR3 length is 15 residues. V lost 2 bases to trimming and J lost 6 bases, with 14 bases between them. The CDR3 here is CASSQRGLLANEQFF. The CDR3 DNA reads TGCGCCAGCAGCCAACGGGGACTTCTTGCCAATGAGCAGTTCTTC.

The chain recombines TRBV20-1 with TRBJ2-3, with TRBD1 as a possible D gene (6 bases). The germline gives CDR1 DFQATT, CDR2 SNEGSKA (reference sequence). Between the trimmed V and J ends, which lost 2 bases and 7 bases, there was a span of 10 bases. This CDR3 spans 12 amino acids. The CDR3 nucleotides read TGCAGTGCTAGACAGGGACAAAATACGCAGTATTTT. As protein: CSARQGQNTQYF.

This clonotype was recorded at least ten times. The V gene is TRBV7-2, the J gene TRBJ2-7, with 9 bases matching TRBD2. The CDR3 runs 14 residues. CDR1 is SGHTA and CDR2 is FQGNSA in the germline V gene. The V gene end was trimmed by 8 bases and the J gene end by 2 bases; junction bases not matched to a gene: 7. The CDR3 DNA reads TGTGCCAGCTCGCTAGCGGGATCAGCCTACGAGCAGTACTTC. Residues: CASSLAGSAYEQYF.